The 17 T cell receptor beta chains below all came from one sample that was sequenced in a study of CD8 T cells in Susac syndrome. Reverse transcription of about 0.5 to 1 ug RNA used random hexamers. In TCRdb, the immunoSEQ multiplex PCR reads were re-called with MiXCR into one record per CDR3 protein. The sample yields around 160,000 distinct CDR3 sequences, 90% to 95% seen once. The sample comprised CD4+ T cells from PBMCs. The origin of the receptors is a human donor in good health.

The chain has TRBV20-1 and TRBJ2-3; 9 nucleotides align to TRBD2. CDR1 and CDR2 from the germline V gene are DFQATT and SNEGSKA (reference sequence). The CDR3 length is 13 residues. CDR3 amino acids: CGLAGENTDTQYF. The CDR3 DNA reads TGCGGATTAGCGGGGGAAAACACAGATACGCAGTATTTT.

The chain joins TRBV2 to TRBJ2-2; TRBD1 is a possible D gene (5 bases). Trimming shortened V by 4 bases and J by 1 base, and 10 bases separated the two germline ends. CDR1 and CDR2 from the germline V gene are SNHLY and FYNNEI. The CDR3 has 15 amino acids. The CDR3 loop is CASSVDRLNTGELFF. CDR3 bases: TGTGCCAGCAGTGTCGACAGATTGAACACCGGGGAGCTGTTTTTT.

The chain recombines TRBV3-1 with TRBJ2-5; the match to TRBD2 covers 13 bases. V gave up 4 bases and J gave up 2 bases; unmatched junction bases: 10. The CDR3 extends over 18 amino acids. The V gene's germline CDR1 is LGHDT and CDR2 YNNKEL (reference sequence). CDR3 region: CASSRTSGGALVQETQYF. The CDR3, as DNA: TGTGCCAGCAGCCGCACTAGCGGGGGGGCCCTCGTTCAAGAGACCCAGTACTTC.

The V call is TRBV27, the J call TRBJ1-4; 9 nucleotides match TRBD1. CDR1 and CDR2 (germline): MNHEY, SMNVEV (reference sequence). Losses at the gene ends were 8 bases for V and 5 bases for J; bases not matched to a gene: 6. The CDR3 has 14 amino acids. The CDR3: CASGRTGVNEKLFF. The CDR3 region has the DNA TGTGCCAGCGGGAGGACAGGGGTGAATGAAAAACTGTTTTTT.

This chain links TRBV2 with TRBJ2-1, with D perhaps given as TRBD1 or TRBD2 (5 bases each). CDR1 is SNHLY, CDR2 FYNNEI, per germline. V was clipped by 8 bases and J by 4 bases, with 18 bases between them. The CDR3 sequence is 15 residues long. Here the CDR3 DNA reads TGTGCCAGCGTGGGGATCGGGGCGCGATACAATGAGCAGTTCTTC. Amino acids: CASVGIGARYNEQFF. The variable domain in full, with the rest retrieved from reference TRBV2 and TRBJ2-1, is EPEVTQTPSHQVTQMGQEVILRCVPISNHLYFYWYRQILGQKVEFLVSFYNNEISEKSEIFDDQFSVERPDGSNFTLKIRSTKLEDSAMYFCASVGIGARYNEQFFGPGTRLTVL.

This chain uses TRBV29-1 with TRBJ1-1; D perhaps matches TRBD1 (5 bases). The CDR3 is 15 residues long. Germline CDR1 and CDR2: SQVTM and ANQGSEA. V lost 5 bases, J lost 5 bases, and 21 bases lay in between. Here the CDR3 DNA reads TGCAGCGTTTTGCCCTATTCGGGGGATCGTACTGAAGCTTTCTTT. Translation: CSVLPYSGDRTEAFF.

This sequence joins TRBV6-5 and TRBJ1-6, with no clear D. Germline-derived CDR1 and CDR2 are MNHEY and SVGAGI. With 5 bases removed from V and 4 bases from J, the gap between germline ends came to 12 bases. This CDR3 spans 15 amino acids. DNA of the CDR3: TGTGCCAGCAGTCGCTACGGAGGATATAATTCACCCCTCCACTTT. The encoded protein is CASSRYGGYNSPLHF.

CDR3 nucleotide sequence: TGTGCCAGTAGTATCGGACGGACGACCCAGTACTTC. It encodes CASSIGRTTQYF. The chain recombines TRBV19 with TRBJ2-5; D gene ambiguous. Germline V gives CDR1 LNHDA, CDR2 SQIVND (reference sequence). This CDR3 spans 12 amino acids. The V gene lost 3 bases and the J gene lost 7 bases, with 9 bases spanning the gap.

The chain combines TRBV5-1 with TRBJ2-1; 10 positions match TRBD1. There are 15 residues in the CDR3. J lost 7 bases, V lost 3 bases, and 7 bases had no gene match. The germline gives CDR1 SGHRS, CDR2 YFSETQ. Here the CDR3 DNA reads TGCGCCAGCAGCTGGGCTGGGACAGGGGAGAATGAGCAGTTCTTC. This sequence encodes CASSWAGTGENEQFF.

The chain is built from TRBV6-2 or TRBV6-3 and TRBJ2-5; the D call may be TRBD1 or TRBD2 (5 bases each). CDR3 length: 14 residues. In germline, CDR1 is MNHEY, CDR2 SVGEGT. V dropped 5 bases and J dropped 3 bases, with 13 bases sitting between them. CDR3 coding DNA: TGTGCCAGCAGTCCGGGGCTGAGGGAAGAGACCCAGTACTTC. It specifies CASSPGLREETQYF.

The chain recombines TRBV19 with TRBJ1-5; D is possibly TRBD1 (6 bases). The CDR3 is made up of 16 amino acids. The V and J ends lost 5 bases and 8 bases respectively, with 22 bases between them. Per the germline V gene, CDR1 is LNHDA and CDR2 is SQIVND (reference sequence). This chain's CDR3 is CASSPIPGGGSEPQHF. CDR3 coding DNA: TGTGCCAGTAGTCCCATTCCCGGGGGGGGCTCGGAGCCCCAGCATTTT.

The chain combines TRBV7-9 with TRBJ1-1; D possibly corresponds to TRBD1 (5 bases). The CDR3 extends over 13 amino acids. With 1 base removed from V and 6 bases from J, the gap between germline ends came to 9 bases. Germline assignment: CDR1 SEHNR and CDR2 FQNEAQ (reference sequence). CDR3 DNA: TGTGCCAGCAGCTTAGTGCAGGGATCTGAAGCTTTCTTT. It translates to CASSLVQGSEAFF.

J is TRBJ1-1 and V is TRBV20-1; no clear D. This CDR3 contains 14 residues. In germline, CDR1 is DFQATT, CDR2 SNEGSKA (reference sequence). V was cut by 0 bases and J by 3 bases, with 11 bases left in between. The CDR3 here is CSARDRVDYTEAFF. CDR3 bases: TGCAGTGCTAGAGATCGGGTCGATTACACTGAAGCTTTCTTT.

The DNA for the CDR3 is TGTGCCAGCAGTTTCTCTGGGGGGGTCGGGGAGCTGTTTTTT. Its translation: CASSFSGGVGELFF. The V call is TRBV28, the J call TRBJ2-2; 7 bases map to TRBD2. There are 14 residues in the CDR3. Per germline, CDR1 MDHEN and CDR2 SYDVKM. After removal of 3 bases from V and 7 bases from J, the junction contained 5 bases not matched to a gene.

The V gene is TRBV4-2, the J gene TRBJ1-2; no firm D call. Trimming took off 2 bases at V and 0 bases at J, with 10 bases between the two ends. Germline V gene sequence: CDR1 LGHNA, CDR2 YNFKEQ. The CDR3 runs to 15 residues. The CDR3 nucleotides read TGTGCCAGCAGCCAAAGGACGGCAGCTAACTATGGCTACACCTTC. Its translation: CASSQRTAANYGYTF.

V gene TRBV29-1 combines with J gene TRBJ2-1; 9 nucleotides agree with TRBD1. Germline V gives CDR1 SQVTM, CDR2 ANQGSEA. V lost 4 bases, J lost 8 bases, and 12 bases stayed unmatched. CDR3 length equals 15 residues. The chain's CDR3 is CSVVLPTGGLHEQFF. CDR3 DNA sequence: TGCAGCGTTGTCCTCCCGACAGGGGGTTTACATGAGCAGTTCTTC.

Notes on this clonotype: Germline is not matched at one junction end, which may reflect a read error. V and J are TRBV25-1 and TRBJ2-7; 9 bases map to TRBD1. Germline lookup yields CDR1 MGHDK and CDR2 SYGVNS. The CDR3 runs to 14 residues. CDR3 protein: CASSDRDRAYELYF. The CDR3 DNA sequence: TGTGCCAGCAGTGACCGGGACAGGGCCTACGAGCTGTACTTC.